These T cell receptor beta chains were read from a single sample in a study of OX40 agonist ivuxolimab in advanced cancers. Produced via immunoSEQ multiplex PCR; TCRdb's table is partial and in-frame only. The sample includes roughly 69,000 clones, approximately 91% of them seen just once. Sequencing was performed on CD4+ or CD8+ T cells sorted from blood, taken in a trial of the OX40 agonist ivuxolimab. These receptors all come from an adult with an advanced solid tumor such as melanoma, head and neck, liver or kidney cancer. CDR3s include the opening cysteine and the closing phenylalanine or tryptophan. The D gene is left open where the match is weak. Clone size, where shown, is once, few, many, or a class for clones that have expanded.

-,TRBV27,TRBD2,TRBJ2-3,CASSLSLAGDTQYF,TGTGCCAGCAGTTTATCACTAGCGGGAGATACGCAGTATTTT
-,TRBV13,TRBD2,TRBJ2-2,CASSLGRGLASTGELFF,TGTGCCAGCAGCTTAGGCAGAGGACTAGCGAGCACCGGGGAGCTGTTTTTT
once,TRBV27,-,TRBJ2-7,CASSLSGYEQYF,TGTGCCAGCAGTTTGAGCGGCTACGAGCAGTACTTC
once,TRBV11-2,-,TRBJ2-3,CASSPTIALDTQYF,TGTGCCAGCAGTCCAACAATAGCGCTAGATACGCAGTATTTT
-,TRBV10-2,-,TRBJ2-1,CASSEIGGGGGLLSEQFF,TGCGCCAGCAGTGAGATAGGCGGGGGAGGGGGCTTGCTTAGTGAGCAGTTCTTC
-,TRBV5-1,-,TRBJ1-2,CASGPGTSSYGYTF,TGCGCCAGCGGACCCGGGACAAGCAGCTATGGCTACACCTTC
-,TRBV6-1,-,TRBJ2-3,CASSEYRTATDTQYF,TGTGCCAGCAGTGAATACAGGACCGCCACAGATACGCAGTATTTT
-,TRBV10-3,-,TRBJ2-3,CAISESPVPGRRTDTQYF,TGTGCCATCAGTGAGTCCCCTGTACCGGGACGGCGAACAGATACGCAGTATTTT
-,TRBV6-5,-,TRBJ2-7,CASSYGVSYEQYF,TGTGCCAGCAGTTACGGCGTCTCCTACGAGCAGTACTTC
once,TRBV28,TRBD1,TRBJ1-2,CASWGQGLNYGYTF,TGTGCCAGCTGGGGACAGGGCCTTAACTATGGCTACACCTTC
-,TRBV7-9,TRBD1,TRBJ1-5,CASSRTGGDQPQHF,TGTGCCAGCAGCCGGACAGGGGGCGATCAGCCCCAGCATTTT
-,TRBV2,-,TRBJ2-3,CAGPKGRDIHTQYF,TGTGCCGGCCCCAAGGGCAGGGACATTCATACGCAGTATTTT
-,TRBV11-1,TRBD2,TRBJ2-3,CASSPKAGGPRGTQYF,TGTGCCAGCAGCCCTAAGGCGGGAGGGCCCCGGGGTACGCAGTATTTT
-,TRBV11-2,-,TRBJ2-1,CASSLDLTVVVGPEQFF,TGTGCCAGCAGCTTAGATCTCACGGTGGTAGTTGGCCCTGAGCAGTTCTTC
-,TRBV6-5,TRBD2,TRBJ2-5,CASSSRQRLAEETQYF,TGTGCCAGCAGTTCCCGGCAAAGACTAGCGGAAGAGACCCAGTACTTC
once,TRBV7-2,TRBD1,TRBJ1-3,CASSFGPLGQGDGNTIYF,TGTGCCAGCAGCTTTGGTCCCCTGGGACAGGGGGATGGAAACACCATATATTTT
-,TRBV7-9,-,TRBJ2-3,CASNTLGEANTDTQYF,TGTGCCAGCAACACGTTGGGGGAGGCAAACACAGATACGCAGTATTTT
-,TRBV6-6,-,TRBJ2-1,CASSVTVTYNEQFF,TGTGCCAGCAGTGTCACGGTTACCTACAATGAGCAGTTCTTC
-,TRBV27,-,TRBJ2-2,CASRSTGGTGELFF,TGTGCCAGCAGATCGACAGGAGGCACCGGGGAGCTGTTTTTT
-,TRBV6-5,-,TRBJ2-1,CASSYSTYYNEQFF,TGTGCCAGCAGTTACTCGACTTACTACAATGAGCAGTTCTTC
-,TRBV5-5,-,TRBJ1-3,CASSLGVTSGNTIYF,TGTGCCAGCAGCTTGGGAGTTACCTCTGGAAACACCATATATTTT
once,TRBV30,-,TRBJ2-6,CAWSEGVGANVLTF,TGTGCCTGGAGTGAGGGGGTTGGGGCCAACGTCCTGACTTTC
-,TRBV10-3,-,TRBJ2-2,CAITPGETGELFF,TGTGCCATCACCCCCGGGGAAACCGGGGAGCTGTTTTTT
-,TRBV28,-,TRBJ1-1,CASSLGLVWGPHLEAFF,TGTGCCAGCAGTTTGGGTCTTGTCTGGGGACCTCATCTTGAAGCTTTCTTT
-,TRBV7-6,TRBD2,TRBJ2-3,CASSRAGGHADTQYF,TGTGCCAGCAGCCGAGCGGGGGGGCATGCAGATACGCAGTATTTT
-,TRBV7-3,-,TRBJ1-2,CASSLMSGADGYTF,TGTGCCAGCAGCTTAATGTCAGGGGCGGATGGCTACACCTTC
-,TRBV9,-,TRBJ2-3,CASSVHLGSTDTQYF,TGTGCCAGCAGCGTTCATCTCGGCTCCACAGATACGCAGTATTTT
-,TRBV5-1,-,TRBJ1-4,CASSAGLTNEKLFF,TGCGCCAGCAGCGCAGGCTTAACTAATGAAAAACTGTTTTTT
-,TRBV11-2,TRBD2,TRBJ2-3,CASSPYGSGTSTDTQYF,TGTGCCAGCAGCCCCTACGGTAGCGGGACGAGCACAGATACGCAGTATTTT